The 14 T cell receptor beta chains below were found in one sample sequenced in a study of PD-1 blockade in classical Hodgkin lymphoma. Brentuximab vedotin exposure varied among the patients, all of whom had relapsed after autologous stem cell transplantation. The assay was immunoSEQ multiplex PCR, and TCRdb's table has in-frame clones only and misses some. The sample records about 97,000 clones, over 80% being singletons. Material: peripheral blood mononuclear cells (PBMCs), obtained at baseline. The receptors were gathered from a human donor with classical Hodgkin lymphoma.

This chain connects TRBV6-6 to TRBJ2-1; 8 bases align to TRBD2. The CDR3 covers 15 residues. Germline CDR1 is MNHNY and CDR2 is SVGAGI (reference sequence). V lost 7 bases, J lost 1 base, and 6 bases stayed unmatched. CDR3 in amino acids: CASTRAGGSYNEQFF. CDR3 DNA: TGTGCCAGCACCCGTGCGGGAGGTTCCTACAATGAGCAGTTCTTC.

There are a few counts of this clone. J is TRBJ2-1 and V is TRBV9; 8 bases map to TRBD2. The trim removed 0 bases at V and 7 bases at J, leaving 6 bases unmatched. This CDR3 contains 15 residues. Germline V lookup: CDR1 SGDLS, CDR2 YYNGEE. CDR3 nucleotides: TGTGCCAGCAGCGTAGAGAGCGGGAGTTGGAATGAGCAGTTCTTC. This gives the protein CASSVESGSWNEQFF.

The rearrangement links TRBV28 to TRBJ1-2; D remains unclear. V lost 4 bases and J lost 0, with 9 bases in between. This CDR3 has 14 amino acids. Per germline, CDR1 MDHEN and CDR2 SYDVKM. The CDR3 spells CASSWTNTNYGYTF. In DNA, the CDR3 is TGTGCCAGCAGTTGGACGAATACTAACTATGGCTACACCTTC.

The chain employs TRBV27 and TRBJ2-7; D gene ambiguous. Between the trimmed V and J ends, which lost 3 bases and 3 bases, there was a span of 12 bases. The CDR3 extends over 14 amino acids. Germline CDR1 is MNHEY and CDR2 is SMNVEV (reference sequence). The CDR3 region is CASSFRLGGYEQYF. CDR3 nucleotide sequence: TGTGCCAGCAGTTTCCGCCTAGGTGGCTACGAGCAGTACTTC.

This clone was observed once. This sequence joins TRBV2 and TRBJ1-2, with TRBD1 identical over 7 bases. Germline trimming cut 6 bases from V and 12 bases from J; bases unmatched to any gene: 13. The CDR3 is made up of 13 amino acids. The germline CDR1 and CDR2 sequences are SNHLY and FYNNEI. The CDR3 sequence is CASRRDRNLVHTF. The DNA of the CDR3 is TGTGCCAGCAGAAGGGACAGAAACTTGGTGCACACCTTC.

V gene TRBV28 combines with J gene TRBJ1-5; D is uncertain. Germline loops: CDR1 MDHEN, CDR2 SYDVKM. The V gene lost 3 bases and the J gene lost 2 bases, with 11 bases spanning the gap. This CDR3 is 15 amino acids long. The CDR3 DNA reads as TGTGCCAGCAGTTTTATAGGTATCGGCAATCAGCCCCAGCATTTT. It codes for CASSFIGIGNQPQHF.

J is TRBJ2-5 and V is TRBV5-1; no clear D. The CDR3 is 14 residues long. Trimming took off 4 bases at V and 4 bases at J, with 14 bases between the two ends. Germline CDR1 is SGHRS and CDR2 is YFSETQ. CDR3 in DNA: TGCGCCAGCAGCGTGGGTGGCCCCCCAGAGACCCAGTACTTC. Translating it yields CASSVGGPPETQYF.

This clone occurred once. The rearrangement links TRBV9 to TRBJ2-5; 11 bases match TRBD2. Per germline, CDR1 SGDLS and CDR2 YYNGEE. The V and J ends lost 4 bases and 1 base, in that order; junction bases with no gene match: 6. The CDR3 is made up of 16 amino acids. The DNA for the CDR3 is TGTGCCAGCAGCTTAACCGGGACTAGCGGCCAAGAGACCCAGTACTTC. Its translation: CASSLTGTSGQETQYF.

The rearrangement joins TRBV5-1 to TRBJ2-5, with 10 bases fitting TRBD1. V lost 4 bases, J lost 3 bases, and 3 bases stayed unmatched. CDR1 is SGHRS, CDR2 YFSETQ, per germline. The CDR3 loop spans 14 amino acids. For the CDR3, the DNA is TGCGCCAGCAGCCTGACAGGGGGCGAAGAGACCCAGTACTTC. It translates to CASSLTGGEETQYF.

Only one count was recorded for this clone. V is TRBV9 and J is TRBJ2-5; weak D call: TRBD2 (6 bases). The CDR3 runs 15 residues. From germline, CDR1 is SGDLS and CDR2 YYNGEE. V was shortened by 2 bases and J by 1 base, with 12 bases between the two germline ends. The CDR3 sequence is CASSVGDSPQETQYF. DNA for the CDR3: TGTGCCAGCAGCGTTGGGGACTCGCCCCAAGAGACCCAGTACTTC.

The chain joins TRBV14 to TRBJ2-2, with D perhaps TRBD2 (6 bases). Trimming took off 5 bases at V and 3 bases at J, with 16 bases between the two ends. Germline lookup yields CDR1 SGHDN and CDR2 FVKESK. The CDR3 extends over 16 amino acids. The CDR3 DNA reads as TGTGCCAGCAGCGAACCGGGACTCCAGTACACCGGGGAGCTGTTTTTT. It translates to CASSEPGLQYTGELFF.

This chain links TRBV2 with TRBJ1-2; D is undetermined. Trimming shortened V by 9 bases and J by 0 bases, and 8 bases separated the two germline ends. This CDR3 region has 12 residues. The germline V gene encodes CDR1 SNHLY and CDR2 FYNNEI. DNA for the CDR3: TGTGCCAGTGAAGGAGCTAACTATGGCTACACCTTC. It specifies CASEGANYGYTF.

The rearrangement joins TRBV5-8 to TRBJ2-7, with 7 bases that match TRBD1. CDR3 length: 14 residues. Trimming removed 0 bases from V and 5 bases from J; junction bases left unmatched: 5. Per the germline V gene, CDR1 is SGHTS and CDR2 is YDEGEE. CDR3: CASSLGQGSHEQYF. The CDR3 region has the DNA TGTGCCAGCAGCTTGGGACAGGGTTCCCACGAGCAGTACTTC. Full variable domain (remainder filled in from reference TRBV5-8 and TRBJ2-7): EAGVTQSPTHLIKTRGQQATLRCSPISGHTSVYWYQQALGLGLQFLLWYDEGEERNRGNFPPRFSGRQFPNYSSELNVNALELEDSALYLCASSLGQGSHEQYFGPGTRLTVT.

The V and J genes are TRBV5-4 and TRBJ2-5; maybe TRBD2 (6 bases). From germline, CDR1 is SGHNT and CDR2 YYREEE (reference sequence). The CDR3 runs 15 residues. Between the trimmed V and J ends, which lost 5 bases and 2 bases, there was a span of 16 bases. CDR3 residues: CASRGQAGVQETQYF. The CDR3 nucleotides are TGTGCCAGCAGAGGACAAGCGGGTGTTCAAGAGACCCAGTACTTC.